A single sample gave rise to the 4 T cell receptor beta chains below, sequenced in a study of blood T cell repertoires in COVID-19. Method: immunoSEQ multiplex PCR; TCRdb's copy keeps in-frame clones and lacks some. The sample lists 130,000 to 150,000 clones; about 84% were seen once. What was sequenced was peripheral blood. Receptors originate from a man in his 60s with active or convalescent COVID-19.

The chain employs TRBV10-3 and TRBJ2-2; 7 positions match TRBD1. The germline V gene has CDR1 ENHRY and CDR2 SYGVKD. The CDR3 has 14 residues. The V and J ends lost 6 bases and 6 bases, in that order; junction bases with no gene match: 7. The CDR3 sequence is CAISPTGYAGELFF. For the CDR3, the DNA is TGTGCCATCAGCCCGACAGGGTACGCCGGGGAGCTGTTTTTT.

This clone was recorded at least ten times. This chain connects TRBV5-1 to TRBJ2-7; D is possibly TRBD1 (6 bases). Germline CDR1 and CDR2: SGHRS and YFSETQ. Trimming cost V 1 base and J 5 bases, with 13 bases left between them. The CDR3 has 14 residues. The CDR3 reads CASSLSQGLHEQYF. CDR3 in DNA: TGCGCCAGCAGCTTGAGCCAGGGGCTTCACGAGCAGTACTTC.

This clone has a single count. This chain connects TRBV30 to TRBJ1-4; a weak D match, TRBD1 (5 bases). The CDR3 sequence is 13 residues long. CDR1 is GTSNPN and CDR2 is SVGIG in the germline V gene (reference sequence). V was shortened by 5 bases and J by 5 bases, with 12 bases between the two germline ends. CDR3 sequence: CAWGTGVNEKLFF. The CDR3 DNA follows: TGTGCCTGGGGTACGGGGGTCAATGAAAAACTGTTTTTT.

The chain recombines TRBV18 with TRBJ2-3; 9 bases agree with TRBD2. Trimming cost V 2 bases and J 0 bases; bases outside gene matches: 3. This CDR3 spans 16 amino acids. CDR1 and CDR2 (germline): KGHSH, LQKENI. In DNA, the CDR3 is TGTGCCAGCTCACCAGCGACTAGCGGTAGCACAGATACGCAGTATTTT. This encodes CASSPATSGSTDTQYF.